A single T cell receptor (beta chain) is shown here with its context. The data were obtained in a study of blood T cell repertoires in COVID-19. Study context: COVID-19 samples collected from the United States, Italy and Spain covered acute and convalescent phases. PBMCs, B-cell-depleted T cells, or T cells were the source of the cDNA or gDNA that made up the material.

V shed 5 bases and J shed 0 bases, with 17 bases lying between them. Germline V gives CDR1 LGHDT, CDR2 YNNKEL (reference sequence). The CDR3 is made up of 17 amino acids. Per the original data handling: The authors estimated nucleated cell counts from reference gene primer amplification. Profiling relied on immunoSEQ multiplex PCR, and the TCRdb table lists in-frame clones only, not all of them. V and J calls and clone size are those listed in that table; D and trimming were worked out from the DNA. The sample gives fewer than 45,000 clones, about nine tenths of which show up once; 13% to 15% is in the top ten.

This clonotype was obtained from a human donor in a cohort sampled during active COVID-19. Specimen: peripheral blood. The chain has TRBV3-1 (or the pseudogene TRBV3-2) and TRBJ1-3; D possibly corresponds to TRBD1 (5 bases). CDR3 amino acids: CASSDPGRGYSGNTIYF. The DNA for the CDR3 is TGTGCCAGCAGCGACCCAGGGCGGGGTTACTCTGGAAACACCATATATTTT.